The 5 T cell receptor beta chains below come from one sample, sequenced in a study of response to subunit inactivated influenza vaccine. TCRdb redid the calling of the RT-PCR reads with MiXCR, one entry per CDR3 protein. The sample lists about 300,000 distinct CDR3 sequences; roughly 20% were seen once. Sequencing used PBMCs from blood, obtained approximately 20 months after vaccination. All receptors derive from a man in his fifties or sixties who received an inactivated influenza vaccine.

This clonotype was detected ten times or more. CDR3 in amino acids: CASSQDRGRGTEAFF. In DNA, the CDR3 is TGTGCCAGCAGCCAAGACCGGGGCCGTGGCACTGAAGCTTTCTTT. The chain joins TRBV4-2 to TRBJ1-1; possibly TRBD1 for D (5 bases). Deletions cut 0 bases from V and 4 bases from J, with 12 bases between. In germline, CDR1 is LGHNA, CDR2 YNFKEQ. This CDR3 region has 15 residues.

The table lists this clonotype with many counts. The chain uses TRBV11-1 and TRBJ2-4, with 7 bases that match TRBD1. CDR3 length equals 21 residues. J gave up 4 bases and V 0 bases, and 21 bases lay outside the gene matches. Germline lookup yields CDR1 SGHAT and CDR2 FQDESV (reference sequence). The CDR3 here is CASSLATGITGRQGIKNIQYF. Written as DNA, the CDR3 is TGTGCCAGCAGCTTAGCGACGGGAATCACCGGCCGACAGGGAATAAAAAACATTCAGTACTTC.

The chain has TRBV3-1 and TRBJ2-1, with D tentatively TRBD2 (5 bases). Germline V CDR1 and CDR2: LGHDT, YNNKEL (reference sequence). Deletions cut 1 base from V and 5 bases from J, with 9 bases between. The CDR3 contains 14 residues. The CDR3 DNA reads as TGTGCCAGCAGCCAAGCCGCCGGGGACAATGAGCAGTTCTTC. Protein sequence: CASSQAAGDNEQFF.

The V gene is TRBV28, the J gene TRBJ2-7; D might be TRBD2 (5 bases). The CDR3 length is 10 residues. Trimming removed 10 bases at V and 8 bases at J, with 12 bases between. From germline, CDR1 is MDHEN and CDR2 SYDVKM. The CDR3 loop reads CATNAGKQYF. CDR3 DNA sequence: TGTGCCACCAACGCCGGGAAGCAGTACTTC.

This CDR3 reads CASSLAVLKGLEGTDTQYF. The CDR3, as DNA: TGTGCCAGCAGCTTAGCGGTCCTTAAGGGTCTAGAAGGCACAGATACGCAGTATTTT. This chain joins TRBV11-1 and TRBJ2-3, with D hard to call. Germline V lookup: CDR1 SGHAT, CDR2 FQDESV (reference sequence). The germline V and J ends were trimmed by 0 bases and 1 base, with 20 bases remaining between them. The CDR3 extends over 19 amino acids. Full variable domain (outside the CDR3, taken from reference TRBV11-1 and TRBJ2-3): EAEVAQSPRYKITEKSQAVAFWCDPISGHATLYWYRQILGQGPELLVQFQDESVVDDSQLPKDRFSAERLKGVDSTLKIQPAELGDSAMYLCASSLAVLKGLEGTDTQYFGPGTRLTVL.